The rows below give T cell receptor beta chains drawn from one sample of a study of HIV-infected patients and healthy controls. TCRdb re-derived calls from the 5' RACE reads in MiXCR, one entry per CDR3 protein. This repertoire shows about 17,000 distinct CDR3 sequences, 9.5% to 13% found once; its top ten account for more than 2.5%. Sequencing was carried out using blood. Receptors originate from an adult in good health. Each CDR3 is given with its conserved first and last residue. D genes are given only for firm matches. A clone size is listed for some rows: how often the clone was seen (once, few, many), or a class if it is expanded.

J gene,D gene,V gene,clone size,CDR3 DNA,CDR3 protein
TRBJ1-2,-,TRBV20-1,few,TGCAGTGCTTTTACAGGGATCGGCTATGGCTACACCTTC,CSAFTGIGYGYTF
TRBJ2-1,TRBD2,TRBV29-1,many,TGCAGCGTTGTGGTTGCGGGAGTGGACAATGAGCAGTTCTTC,CSVVVAGVDNEQFF
TRBJ2-7,TRBD2,TRBV12-3/TRBV12-4,many,TGTGCCAGCAGTCCCGGGACTAGCGGGAGGAGGAGCTCCTACGAGCAGTACTTC,CASSPGTSGRRSSYEQYF
TRBJ2-6,-,TRBV7-9,-,TGTGCCAGCAGCTTAAGCTCTGGGGCCAACGTCCTGACTTTC,CASSLSSGANVLTF
TRBJ2-3,-,TRBV28,many,TGTGCCAGCAGACCCCCCGGCGCCAGGGGAGATACGCAGTATTTT,CASRPPGARGDTQYF
TRBJ2-3,-,TRBV5-1,many,TGCGCCAGCAGCTTGGTTGGAAGCGCAGATACGCAGTATTTT,CASSLVGSADTQYF
TRBJ2-3,-,TRBV10-3,many,TGTGCCATCAGCCAACTAGCAACCCGCACAGATACGCAGTATTTT,CAISQLATRTDTQYF
TRBJ2-1,-,TRBV11-2,many,TGTGCCAGCAGCTTACATTTGGAAACTGAGCAGTTCTTC,CASSLHLETEQFF
TRBJ1-2,-,TRBV11-1,many,TGTGCCAGCAGCTTAGGGCAGGGCGGCTACACCTTC,CASSLGQGGYTF
TRBJ2-1,-,TRBV24-1,many,TGTGCCACCAGTGATATCAGGGGTAATGAGCAGTTCTTC,CATSDIRGNEQFF
TRBJ2-7,-,TRBV19,few,TGTGCCAGTAGTTGGCAGGGGACCCACGAGCAGTACTTC,CASSWQGTHEQYF
TRBJ2-5,TRBD1,TRBV6-6,many,TGTGCCAGCAGTTACGGGACAGCACTCCAAGAGACCCAGTACTTC,CASSYGTALQETQYF
TRBJ1-1,-,TRBV2,many,TGTGCCAGCAGTGAACAACTGGGTACGCGCAGACAAGCTTTCTTT,CASSEQLGTRRQAFF
TRBJ2-1,TRBD2,TRBV5-4,medium-sized,TGTGCCAGCAGCCTCCCGCTCATCGGGACTACCAATGAGCAGTTCTTC,CASSLPLIGTTNEQFF
TRBJ1-1,-,TRBV18,many,TGTGCCAGCTCACTTCGGGTTATGAACACTGAAGCTTTCTTT,CASSLRVMNTEAFF
TRBJ1-2,TRBD1,TRBV7-2,many,TGTGCCAGCAGCTTAAGGGGACAGGGGGATGGTGGCTACACCTTC,CASSLRGQGDGGYTF
TRBJ2-7,-,TRBV7-9,many,TGTGCCAGCAGCCCGGACTTCACCTACGAGCAGTACTTC,CASSPDFTYEQYF
TRBJ2-7,TRBD1,TRBV14,few,TGTGCCAGCAGCCAATGGGCCACAGGGACAGGCTACGAGCAGTACTTC,CASSQWATGTGYEQYF
TRBJ1-1,-,TRBV6-6,medium-sized,TGTGCCAGCAGTTATGCGTGGACAGTGAACACTGAAGCTTTCTTT,CASSYAWTVNTEAFF
TRBJ2-3,TRBD2,TRBV9,-,TGTGCCAGCAGCGTAGCGGGACTACCAGCCACGCAGTATTTT,CASSVAGLPATQYF
TRBJ1-2,-,TRBV2,few,TGTGCCAGCAGGGAGACAGGAGCTAACTATGGCTACACCTTC,CASRETGANYGYTF
TRBJ2-7,-,TRBV6-5,-,TGTGCCAGCAGGGCCAGGGGTCTTCGTGAGCAGTACTTC,CASRARGLREQYF
TRBJ2-3,TRBD2,TRBV12-3/TRBV12-4,-,TGTGCCAGCTGCCCGGGAGGGACTAGCACAGATACGCAGTATTTT,CASCPGGTSTDTQYF
TRBJ2-1,-,TRBV7-6,many,TGTGCCAGCAGTTCGGCGGCGGTACCTGCGCAGTTCTTC,CASSSAAVPAQFF
TRBJ2-5,TRBD2,TRBV7-2,-,TGTGCCAGCAGCCGAAGACTAGCCGGGGAGACCCAGTACTTC,CASSRRLAGETQYF
TRBJ2-1,TRBD2,TRBV7-9,many,TGTGCCAGCAGCTTTGGGACTAGCGGGAATTACAATGAGCAGTTCTTC,CASSFGTSGNYNEQFF
TRBJ2-3,-,TRBV4-3,medium-sized,TGCGCCAGCAGTCCTGACCCGGGCCAAGGGGCAGATACGCAGTATTTT,CASSPDPGQGADTQYF
TRBJ2-3,-,TRBV20-1,medium-sized,TGCAGTGCTGGACCGAGGGGGAGAGGGGGGAACACAGATACGCAGTATTTT,CSAGPRGRGGNTDTQYF
TRBJ2-7,TRBD2,TRBV4-3,many,TGCGCCAGCAGCCAAGAGGTCCCCTCGGGACTAGCACGTTTGGAGCAGTACTTC,CASSQEVPSGLARLEQYF
TRBJ2-5,TRBD1,TRBV29-1,-,TGCAGCGTTCAGGGGGACCAAGAGACCCAGTACTTC,CSVQGDQETQYF
TRBJ2-2,-,TRBV12-3/TRBV12-4,many,TGTGCCAGCAGCCCCTATGCCGGGGAGCTGTTTTTT,CASSPYAGELFF
TRBJ1-1,-,TRBV7-6,-,TGTGCCAGCAGCCCCACGGGTGCCGACGAAGCTTTCTTT,CASSPTGADEAFF
TRBJ2-6,-,TRBV29-1,-,TGCGGTGTTCCTGGGGCCAACGTCCTGACTTTC,CGVPGANVLTF
TRBJ1-1,-,TRBV4-2,-,TGTGCCAGCAGCCTAAGGGGGGGTTACACTGAAGCTTTCTTT,CASSLRGGYTEAFF
TRBJ1-1,-,TRBV28,many,TGTGCCAGCAGTTCCGGACAGTTTGAAGCTTTCTTT,CASSSGQFEAFF
TRBJ2-2,-,TRBV19,many,TGTGCCAGTCGGGCAGCCCAGAACACCGGGGAGCTGTTTTTT,CASRAAQNTGELFF
TRBJ2-6,-,TRBV5-1,few,TGCGCCAGTAGACCGCCCCAAATCTCTGGGGCCAACGTCCTGACTTTC,CASRPPQISGANVLTF
TRBJ2-7,TRBD1,TRBV7-2,many,TGTGCCAGCAGCCCTGGACCTCGGGACAGGATGGGCGAGCAGTACTTC,CASSPGPRDRMGEQYF
TRBJ2-7,-,TRBV12-3/TRBV12-4,many,TGTGCCAGCAGTTTCCTGGGCCCCTACGAGCAGTACTTC,CASSFLGPYEQYF
TRBJ2-2,-,TRBV7-7,-,TGTGCCATCCTTAGTGCCGGGGAGCTGTTTTTT,CAILSAGELFF
TRBJ2-1,-,TRBV12-3/TRBV12-4,-,TGTGCCAGCAGTCCTACACCCCCTAGCGAGGTTTACAATGAGCAGTTCTTC,CASSPTPPSEVYNEQFF
TRBJ2-7,TRBD2,TRBV7-9,few,TGTGCCAGCAGCTTAGGGACTAGCGGGTTCTACGAGCAGTACTTC,CASSLGTSGFYEQYF
TRBJ2-5,-,TRBV7-2,medium-sized,TGTGCCAGCAGCTTATCCCCGGTGGGCCAAGAGACCCAGTACTTC,CASSLSPVGQETQYF
TRBJ1-4,-,TRBV30,many,TGTGCCGCCGAAGAAAAACTGTTTTTT,CAAEEKLFF
TRBJ2-5,TRBD2,TRBV20-1,many,TGCAGTGCTAGAGATGGCGGGAGCGGGAGTGGAGAGACCCAGTACTTC,CSARDGGSGSGETQYF
TRBJ2-7,TRBD2,TRBV20-1,many,TGCAGTGCATCCGGACCTGGGGGGGACCTCTCCTACGAGCAGTACTTC,CSASGPGGDLSYEQYF
TRBJ1-5,-,TRBV12-3/TRBV12-4,many,TGTGCCAGCAGTTATGACCAGCCCCAGCATTTT,CASSYDQPQHF